This passage covers 21 T cell receptor beta chains from one sample sequenced in a study of cytomegalovirus exposure and HLA in healthy donors. The PCR was carried out with 60 Vbeta primers and 13 Jbeta primers. Data came from immunoSEQ multiplex PCR; TCRdb stores just in-frame clones and leaves some out. The top ten hold around 3% of the sample, which has approximately 59,000 clones, 62% seen once. The sample comprised PBMCs. Receptors were obtained from a man younger than 40 in good health and CMV-seronegative.

The V and J genes are TRBV6-6 and TRBJ1-4; 7 bases map to TRBD1. Germline CDR1 is MNHNY and CDR2 is SVGAGI (reference sequence). J was trimmed by 2 bases and V by 6 bases; bases with no gene match: 6. The CDR3 runs to 15 residues. The CDR3 nucleotides are TGTGCCAGCAGACTCCCAGGGGGTACTAATGAAAAACTGTTTTTT. Translation gives CASRLPGGTNEKLFF.

This chain connects TRBV19 to TRBJ2-7; possible D gene TRBD1, 5 bases. Per the germline V gene, CDR1 is LNHDA and CDR2 is SQIVND (reference sequence). This CDR3 is 13 amino acids long. Trimming removed 7 bases from V and 1 base from J, with 11 bases in between. As DNA, the CDR3 is TGTGCCAGTAAACAGGACACTTCCTACGAGCAGTACTTC. It encodes CASKQDTSYEQYF.

V gene TRBV5-1 combines with J gene TRBJ2-3; D is uncertain. CDR1 is SGHRS and CDR2 is YFSETQ in the germline V gene. Trimming stripped 4 bases from V and 0 bases from J, with 9 bases between. The CDR3 consists of 14 residues. DNA of the CDR3: TGCGCCAGCAGCCCGTTGAGAAGCACAGATACGCAGTATTTT. This encodes CASSPLRSTDTQYF.

V usage is TRBV11-2 and J usage is TRBJ2-7; perhaps TRBD1 as D (5 bases). CDR1 is SGHAT and CDR2 is FQNNGV in the germline V gene. V lost 5 bases to trimming and J lost 2 bases, with 10 bases between them. The CDR3 contains 13 residues. The CDR3 loop is CASSMDTTYEQYF. The CDR3 region has the DNA TGTGCCAGCAGCATGGACACCACCTACGAGCAGTACTTC. The full variable domain, its missing parts supplied by reference TRBV11-2 and TRBJ2-7, is EAGVAQSPRYKIIEKRQSVAFWCNPISGHATLYWYQQILGQGPKLLIQFQNNGVVDDSQLPKDRFSAERLKGVDSTLKIQPAKLEDSAVYLCASSMDTTYEQYFGPGTRLTVT.

In the case of this clone: The sample holds other DNA sequences that translate to the same CDR3. CDR3 amino acids: CASSLVVSPYEQYF. CDR3 in DNA: TGCGCCAGCAGCTTGGTTGTCAGTCCCTACGAGCAGTACTTC. The rearrangement uses TRBV5-1 and TRBJ2-7, with D unclear. V shed 0 bases and J shed 2 bases, with 9 bases lying between them. This CDR3 spans 14 amino acids. The germline gives CDR1 SGHRS, CDR2 YFSETQ. Full variable domain (outside the CDR3, taken from reference TRBV5-1 and TRBJ2-7): KAGVTQTPRYLIKTRGQQVTLSCSPISGHRSVSWYQQTPGQGLQFLFEYFSETQRNKGNFPGRFSGRQFSNSRSEMNVSTLELGDSALYLCASSLVVSPYEQYFGPGTRLTVT.

The gene calls are TRBV6-1 and TRBJ2-7; a weak D match, TRBD2 (6 bases). Germline CDR1 is MNHNS and CDR2 is SASEGT. The germline V and J ends were trimmed by 5 bases and 0 bases, with 14 bases remaining between them. The CDR3 length is 15 residues. The CDR3 DNA is TGTGCCAGCAGTCCATACGGGGGAAGCTCCTACGAGCAGTACTTC. It encodes CASSPYGGSSYEQYF.

This clone occurred a few times. The V and J genes are TRBV9 and TRBJ2-1; 11 nucleotides agree with TRBD2. The CDR3 covers 15 residues. Germline V gene data show CDR1 as SGDLS and CDR2 as YYNGEE. V was pared by 0 bases and J by 7 bases, with 3 bases of the junction left unmatched. CDR3 loop: CASSVDSGGANEQFF. DNA for the CDR3: TGTGCCAGCAGCGTAGATAGCGGGGGGGCGAATGAGCAGTTCTTC.

The chain uses TRBV11-3 and TRBJ1-1, with a weak D call TRBD1 (5 bases). CDR3 length: 14 residues. CDR1 is SGHNT, CDR2 YENEEA, per germline. The V and J ends lost 4 bases and 1 base respectively, with 10 bases between them. CDR3 nucleotide sequence: TGTGCCAGCAGCTACCGGGGGGAGAACACTGAAGCTTTCTTT. It encodes CASSYRGENTEAFF.

V gene TRBV29-1 combines with J gene TRBJ2-7, with D possibly being TRBD2 (5 bases). The CDR3 length is 12 residues. CDR1 and CDR2 from the germline V gene are SQVTM and ANQGSEA. The ends were cut back, 4 bases at V and 5 bases at J, with 12 bases in the middle. In DNA form, the CDR3 reads TGCAGCGTTGCCGGGGAAGGAGACGAGCAGTACTTC. The encoded protein is CSVAGEGDEQYF.

CDR3 sequence: CASSPRTGGNTEAFF. As DNA, the CDR3 is TGCGCCAGCAGCCCACGGACAGGGGGAAACACTGAAGCTTTCTTT. The gene calls are TRBV4-1 and TRBJ1-1; 10 bases are shared with TRBD1. This CDR3 has 15 amino acids. The V gene's germline CDR1 is MGHRA and CDR2 YSYEKL. Germline trimming cut 4 bases from V and 2 bases from J; bases unmatched to any gene: 4.

This clone was counted only a few times. The chain is built from TRBV2 and TRBJ1-1, with D uncertain. V lost 3 bases to trimming and J lost 1 base, with 9 bases between them. The CDR3 has 14 amino acids. Germline V lookup: CDR1 SNHLY, CDR2 FYNNEI. CDR3 sequence: CASSDTGGNTEAFF. As DNA, the CDR3 is TGTGCCAGCAGTGATACCGGTGGGAACACTGAAGCTTTCTTT.

This rearrangement joins TRBV7-8 to TRBJ1-4; D is unresolved. CDR3 size: 14 residues. Germline values: CDR1 SGHVS, CDR2 FQNEAQ. Trimming left V 2 bases short and J 4 bases short, with 8 bases between. CDR3 DNA: TGTGCCAGCAGCTTAACAGACCTTAATGAAAAACTGTTTTTT. This translates into CASSLTDLNEKLFF.

The genes are TRBV5-4 and TRBJ2-3, with D perhaps TRBD2 (6 bases). The V gene's germline CDR1 is SGHNT and CDR2 YYREEE (reference sequence). V lost 4 bases and J lost 0, with 12 bases in between. The CDR3 consists of 15 residues. The CDR3 DNA is TGTGCCAGCAGCCGGGACTTTTATAGCACAGATACGCAGTATTTT. Its protein is CASSRDFYSTDTQYF.

The gene calls are TRBV7-2 and TRBJ1-1, with a weak D call TRBD1 (5 bases). This CDR3 comprises 14 residues. Germline V CDR1 and CDR2: SGHTA, FQGNSA. Deletions cut 6 bases from V and 2 bases from J, with 13 bases between. The DNA of the CDR3 is TGTGCCAGCAGGTCGGGGGGAGTAAACACTGAAGCTTTCTTT. Amino acids: CASRSGGVNTEAFF.

The rearrangement joins TRBV7-8 to TRBJ1-5; 8 positions match TRBD1. The germline gives CDR1 SGHVS, CDR2 FQNEAQ. Trimming removed 10 bases from V and 3 bases from J; junction bases left unmatched: 8. This CDR3 has 14 amino acids. CDR3 protein: CATQGTGHNQPQHF. CDR3 DNA sequence: TGTGCCACCCAGGGGACAGGCCACAATCAGCCCCAGCATTTT.

The chain has TRBV5-1 and TRBJ2-1; tentatively, D is TRBD1 (6 bases). Germline CDR1 is SGHRS and CDR2 is YFSETQ. The ends were cut back, 0 bases at V and 8 bases at J, with 9 bases in the middle. The CDR3 runs 13 residues. The CDR3 nucleotides are TGCGCCAGCAGCTTGGAAACAGGGTATGAGCAGTTCTTC. The encoded protein is CASSLETGYEQFF. The full variable domain, rest sourced from reference TRBV5-1 and TRBJ2-1, is KAGVTQTPRYLIKTRGQQVTLSCSPISGHRSVSWYQQTPGQGLQFLFEYFSETQRNKGNFPGRFSGRQFSNSRSEMNVSTLELGDSALYLCASSLETGYEQFFGPGTRLTVL.

The sample holds one count of this clone. The CDR3 sequence is CASRTGLPPMEQYF. Written as DNA, the CDR3 is TGTGCCAGCAGAACGGGACTACCACCGATGGAGCAGTACTTC. The chain employs TRBV6-5 and TRBJ2-7, with 7 bases that match TRBD2. Germline V gene sequence: CDR1 MNHEY, CDR2 SVGAGI. The CDR3 sequence is 14 residues long. The V and J ends lost 6 bases and 7 bases, in that order; junction bases with no gene match: 12.

The V gene is TRBV5-1, the J gene TRBJ2-7; D not resolved. Trimming left V 4 bases short and J 5 bases short, with 19 bases between. Germline CDR1 and CDR2: SGHRS and YFSETQ. CDR3 length: 15 residues. The CDR3 sequence: CASSTRLSVPHEQYF. As DNA, the CDR3 is TGCGCCAGCAGCACAAGACTGTCTGTCCCCCACGAGCAGTACTTC.

V is TRBV7-9 and J is TRBJ1-1; D ambiguous. The germline V and J ends were trimmed by 3 bases and 3 bases, with 8 bases remaining between them. From germline, CDR1 is SEHNR and CDR2 FQNEAQ (reference sequence). The CDR3 is 13 residues long. This CDR3 is CASSFQADTEAFF. CDR3 nucleotide sequence: TGTGCCAGCAGCTTCCAGGCTGACACTGAAGCTTTCTTT.

This sequence joins TRBV4-2 and TRBJ2-2, with D possibly TRBD2 on 7 matching bases. The germline V gene encodes CDR1 LGHNA and CDR2 YNFKEQ. The CDR3 is made up of 19 amino acids. The V end was cut by 1 base, the J end by 6 bases, with 24 bases between. In nucleotides, the CDR3 is TGTGCCAGCAGCCAAGCACCCCGACCGGAGGGGGGGCCCGCCGGGGAGCTGTTTTTT. It specifies CASSQAPRPEGGPAGELFF.

CDR3 DNA: TGTGCCAGCAGCTTCGGACACCTCGGTGAGACCCAGTACTTC. Translated, it gives CASSFGHLGETQYF. The chain links TRBV27 to TRBJ2-5, with D possibly TRBD1 on 5 matching bases. The CDR3 runs 14 residues. Germline V gives CDR1 MNHEY, CDR2 SMNVEV (reference sequence). V lost 6 bases and J lost 5, with 16 bases in between.